Listed below are T cell receptor beta chains from one sample, sequenced in a study of CD8 T cell repertoires and HIV-1 epitope variants. These receptors have no identified antigens. TCRdb's copy holds only in-frame clones and misses some; the assay was immunoSEQ multiplex PCR. In the table there are several thousand clones, more than 60% of which are singletons. The source material was cultured CD8+ T cells derived from PBMCs. The source of these receptors is a male donor with HIV. The CDR3 runs from the conserved cysteine through the conserved F or W.

TRBV4-1	TRBJ2-7	CASSVGQGGYEQYF
TRBV11-1	TRBJ2-1	CASSFGGSSYNEQFF
TRBV29-1	TRBJ2-7	CSVGQGSSYEQYF
TRBV28	TRBJ1-5	CASSPRGSNQPQHF
TRBV29-1	TRBJ1-4	CSVGVSATNEKLFF
TRBV19	TRBJ2-7	CASSIAAGQTYEQYF
TRBV28	TRBJ2-7	CASSSPSYEQYF
TRBV4-2	TRBJ2-2	CASSQPMGVDTGELFF
TRBV18	TRBJ2-7	CASSPPSAGSYEQYF
TRBV7-9	TRBJ2-3	CASSSGTDTQYF
TRBV28	TRBJ2-2	CAQQVYGANTGELFF
TRBV27	TRBJ2-7	CASSLSQGTLSYEQYF
TRBV6-5	TRBJ1-2	CASSYSSGGDGYTF
TRBV28	TRBJ2-7	CASSFALSYEQYF
TRBV19	TRBJ1-1	CASTRGGTEAFF
TRBV9	TRBJ2-7	CASSATAGQAYEQYF
TRBV5-6	TRBJ2-1	CASSSIQNQQFF
TRBV11-2	TRBJ1-4	CASSLAGVGEKLFF
TRBV9	TRBJ2-1	CASSVRGGFNEQFF
TRBV6-1	TRBJ2-2	CASLGQTNTGELFF
TRBV4-2	TRBJ2-1	CASSQGRGDEQFF
TRBV5-5	TRBJ2-7	CASSFQSSYEQYF
TRBV15	TRBJ1-5	CATSPPVPGQPQHF
TRBV27	TRBJ2-1	CASKRTGSYNEQFF
TRBV11-1	TRBJ2-3	CASSLAGGTDTQYF
TRBV2	TRBJ1-4	CASSDWAGGSDNEKLFF
TRBV27	TRBJ2-7	CASSLQDRRYEQYF
TRBV25-1	TRBJ2-1	CASGGWLAADNEQFF
TRBV21-1	TRBJ2-3	CASREKGQRSTDTQYF
TRBV19	TRBJ1-2	CASTSQGRENYGYTF
TRBV11-2	TRBJ1-2	CASSFGANYGYTF
TRBV7-9	TRBJ1-5	CASSLGNQPQHF
TRBV10-3	TRBJ2-5	CAISDPGQGAGETQYF
TRBV27	TRBJ2-1	CASSFGLALDEQFF
TRBV27	TRBJ1-4	CASAFRGLGRANEKLFF
TRBV28	TRBJ1-5	CASSLDRGSNQPQHF
TRBV10-3	TRBJ2-1	CAISESMAGQTYNEQFF
TRBV28	TRBJ1-2	CASSLVTEANYGYTF
TRBV6-1	TRBJ2-2	CAITRGVLNTGELFF
TRBV7-2	TRBJ1-5	CASSFEFSNQPQHF
TRBV4-3	TRBJ1-1	CASSQDAGLGTEAFF
TRBV5-6	TRBJ2-3	CASSLTGTDTQYF
TRBV7-7	TRBJ2-7	CASSSGTGDNDEQYF
TRBV9	TRBJ2-2	CASSSGGDTGELFF
TRBV5-5	TRBJ2-7	CASSLGTGQDEQYF
TRBV28	TRBJ2-7	CASSYLIFRQGARVGEQYF
TRBV30	TRBJ2-7	CAFLGGREDEQYF
TRBV28	TRBJ1-5	CASALGTPQHF
TRBV5-6	TRBJ2-7	CASSRWGGKEKANEQYF
TRBV28	.	CASSLPRLGTGGYEQYF
TRBV2	TRBJ2-2	CASDQGGELFF